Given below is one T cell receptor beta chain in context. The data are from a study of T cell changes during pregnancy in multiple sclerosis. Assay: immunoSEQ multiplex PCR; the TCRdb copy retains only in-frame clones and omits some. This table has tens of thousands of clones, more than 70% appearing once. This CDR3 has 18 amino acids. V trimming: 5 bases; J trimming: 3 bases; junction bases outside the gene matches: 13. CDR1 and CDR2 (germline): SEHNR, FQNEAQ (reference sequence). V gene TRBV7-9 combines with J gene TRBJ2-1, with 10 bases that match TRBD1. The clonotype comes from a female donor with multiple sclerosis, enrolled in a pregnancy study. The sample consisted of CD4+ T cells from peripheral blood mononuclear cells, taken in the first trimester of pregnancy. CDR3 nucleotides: TGTGCCAGCAGCCCCCACCCCCGGACAGGGGGTTTCTACAATGAGCAGTTCTTC. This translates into CASSPHPRTGGFYNEQFF.